Listed below are T cell receptor beta chains from one sample, sequenced in a study of shared clonotypes between healthy human individuals. Profiling relied on immunoSEQ multiplex PCR, and the TCRdb table lists in-frame clones only, not all of them. This sample carries roughly 2.6 million clones, 90% to 95% of them seen once, and the ten largest clones take about 0.13%. Sequencing used naive CD4+ T cells sorted from blood. The receptor source for this set is a man aged 18 to 30 in good health. CDR3s include the opening cysteine and the closing phenylalanine or tryptophan. The D gene is left open where the match is weak. Not all rows give a size; the values are once, few, many and, for expanded clones, a class.

clone_size,j_call,d_call,v_call,cdr3_aa,cdr3_nt
NA,TRBJ2-1,NA,TRBV2,CASSEDWARGSNEQFF,TGTGCCAGCAGTGAGGATTGGGCTAGGGGATCAAATGAGCAGTTCTTC
NA,TRBJ2-3,TRBD2,TRBV10-3,CAITKTSGSTDTQYF,TGTGCCATCACCAAAACTAGCGGCAGCACAGATACGCAGTATTTT
NA,TRBJ2-2,NA,TRBV6-1,CASSVQGNTRELFF,TGTGCCAGCAGTGTGCAGGGGAATACTAGGGAGCTGTTTTTT
NA,TRBJ2-7,TRBD1,TRBV18,CASSPIAGTGSDEQYF,TGTGCCAGCTCACCGATTGCCGGGACAGGGAGCGACGAGCAGTACTTC
NA,TRBJ2-3,NA,TRBV30,CAWSPSSTDTQYF,TGTGCCTGGAGCCCGTCGAGCACAGATACGCAGTATTTT
NA,TRBJ1-6,NA,TRBV6-5,CASSELQSLHF,TGTGCCAGCAGTGAACTTCAATCCCTCCACTTT
NA,TRBJ2-7,TRBD2,TRBV7-6,CASSVWGGGAKEQYF,TGTGCCAGCAGCGTATGGGGCGGGGGGGCAAAAGAGCAGTACTTC
NA,TRBJ1-6,NA,TRBV7-9,CASSPGQLYNSPLHF,TGTGCCAGCAGCCCAGGACAGCTGTATAATTCACCCCTCCACTTT
NA,TRBJ1-2,NA,TRBV19,CASSPRDRRNYGYTF,TGTGCCAGTAGTCCGCGAGACAGGCGAAACTATGGCTACACCTTC
NA,TRBJ2-7,NA,TRBV19,CASSIQTTMEGEQYF,TGTGCCAGTAGTATTCAAACGACCATGGAGGGCGAGCAGTACTTC
NA,TRBJ2-2,NA,TRBV5-1,CASSPPGQNTGELFF,TGCGCCAGCAGCCCTCCGGGACAGAACACCGGGGAGCTGTTTTTT
NA,TRBJ1-4,NA,TRBV6-5,CASSRGVIGEKLFF,TGTGCCAGCAGTAGGGGCGTAATCGGAGAAAAACTGTTTTTT
NA,TRBJ2-1,TRBD2,TRBV18,CASSPTLAGGSYNEQFF,TGTGCCAGCTCACCTACGCTAGCGGGGGGGTCCTACAATGAGCAGTTCTTC
few,TRBJ2-2,TRBD1,TRBV5-4,CASSLGQGRPGELFF,TGTGCCAGCAGCCTGGGACAGGGGAGGCCCGGGGAGCTGTTTTTT